A selection of T cell receptor beta chains follows, all from one sample in a study of cytomegalovirus exposure and HLA in healthy donors. Measured with immunoSEQ multiplex PCR; TCRdb has only the in-frame clones, and not every one. Of about 97,000 clones in the sample, around 79% are singletons; the top ten hold approximately 2%. The sample was PBMCs. Receptors originate from a woman between 40 and 50 years old in good health and CMV-seronegative. Each CDR3 is given with its conserved first and last residue. Each record gives: D gene, J gene, clone size, V gene, CDR3 protein, CDR3 DNA. D genes are given only for firm matches. Not all rows give a size; the values are once, few, many and, for expanded clones, a class.

>TRBD1|TRBJ2-6|once|TRBV5-1
CASSLGTTGSLTAGANVLTF
TGCGCCAGCAGCTTGGGGACGACAGGGTCGCTGACGGCTGGGGCCAACGTCCTGACTTTC
>-|TRBJ2-1|-|TRBV10-2
CASSESRVTYNEQFF
TGCGCCAGCAGTGAGTCGAGGGTGACCTACAATGAGCAGTTCTTC
>TRBD1|TRBJ1-4|-|TRBV19
CASSARTGANEKLFF
TGTGCCAGTAGCGCCAGGACAGGGGCTAATGAAAAACTGTTTTTT
>TRBD1|TRBJ2-5|few|TRBV5-1
CASSSTGQETQYF
TGCGCCAGCAGCTCGACAGGGCAAGAGACCCAGTACTTC
>-|TRBJ2-1|-|TRBV30
CAFKRSYNEQFF
TGTGCTTTTAAGCGGAGTTACAATGAGCAGTTCTTC
>TRBD2|TRBJ2-3|-|TRBV7-3
CASSLSGGEADTQYF
TGTGCCAGCAGCTTGAGCGGGGGCGAGGCAGATACGCAGTATTTT
>-|TRBJ1-1|once|TRBV9
CASNRESDAEAFF
TGTGCCAGCAACAGGGAGTCTGATGCTGAAGCTTTCTTT
>-|TRBJ2-1|-|TRBV9
CASSVGEEGAGIPRDEQFF
TGTGCCAGCAGCGTAGGAGAGGAGGGAGCCGGGATCCCTAGAGATGAGCAGTTCTTC
>-|TRBJ2-7|few|TRBV6-6
CASSSPDSPEYF
TGTGCCAGCAGTTCCCCTGACAGCCCTGAGTACTTC
>TRBD2|TRBJ2-1|-|TRBV4-1
CASSQDLLADHYNEQFF
TGCGCCAGCAGCCAGGACCTCCTAGCGGACCACTACAATGAGCAGTTCTTC
>-|TRBJ1-1|-|TRBV6-1
CASSRGNLNTEAFF
TGTGCCAGCAGTAGGGGGAATTTGAACACTGAAGCTTTCTTT
>-|TRBJ2-1|-|TRBV19
CASSIAGSASSYNEQFF
TGTGCCAGTAGTATCGCCGGGAGCGCCAGCTCCTACAATGAGCAGTTCTTC
>-|TRBJ2-2|-|TRBV27
CASSTPTGELFF
TGTGCCAGCAGCACTCCAACCGGGGAGCTGTTTTTT
>TRBD1|TRBJ1-4|-|TRBV28
CASSSGTGIPTNEKLFF
TGTGCCAGCAGTTCCGGGACAGGGATCCCAACTAATGAAAAACTGTTTTTT
>TRBD1|TRBJ1-2|few|TRBV5-1
CASSLVGQAAYGYTF
TGCGCCAGCAGCTTGGTCGGACAGGCGGCATATGGCTACACCTTC
>-|TRBJ1-5|-|TRBV6-6
CASSYGGGREPQHF
TGTGCCAGCAGTTACGGGGGAGGTCGTGAGCCCCAGCATTTT
>-|TRBJ2-5|-|TRBV6-5
CASTLRRDLRETQYF
TGTGCCAGCACCTTACGGAGGGACTTGAGGGAGACCCAGTACTTC
>-|TRBJ1-2|-|TRBV7-9
CSSSLARGYGYTF
TGTTCCAGCAGCTTAGCCAGGGGCTATGGCTACACCTTC
>TRBD2|TRBJ2-5|-|TRBV19
CASSMTSGSLETQYF
TGTGCCAGTAGTATGACTAGCGGGAGTTTAGAGACCCAGTACTTC
>TRBD1|TRBJ1-5|few|TRBV11-2
CASSLYGTGYHQPQHF
TGTGCCAGCAGCTTATACGGGACAGGGTATCATCAGCCCCAGCATTTT
>-|TRBJ2-3|-|TRBV4-2
CASSQSSEGRTDTQYF
TGTGCCAGCAGCCAATCATCGGAGGGCCGGACAGATACGCAGTATTTT
>TRBD2|TRBJ2-7|-|TRBV10-3
CAIGAGGTYEQYF
TGTGCCATCGGCGCGGGAGGGACGTACGAGCAGTACTTC
>-|TRBJ2-7|-|TRBV7-6
CASSGSPGYEQYF
TGTGCCAGCAGCGGCTCACCGGGCTACGAGCAGTACTTC
>-|TRBJ2-2|-|TRBV18
CASSPTANTGELFF
TGTGCCAGCTCACCTACGGCGAACACCGGGGAGCTGTTTTTT
>TRBD1|TRBJ1-1|-|TRBV7-9
CASTGGGADTEAFF
TGTGCCAGCACCGGAGGGGGCGCGGACACTGAAGCTTTCTTT
>-|TRBJ2-4|-|TRBV10-3
CAISDPSIVAKNIQYF
TGTGCCATCAGTGACCCTAGCATTGTAGCCAAAAACATTCAGTACTTC
>-|TRBJ2-3|-|TRBV7-9
CASSLRSYGTDTQYF
TGTGCCAGCAGCTTAAGGAGTTATGGCACAGATACGCAGTATTTT
>-|TRBJ2-2|-|TRBV7-2
CASSLRQGSTGELFF
TGTGCCAGCAGCCTCCGGCAGGGATCCACCGGGGAGCTGTTTTTT
>-|TRBJ1-1|-|TRBV5-5
CASSLEGVPRGTEAFF
TGTGCCAGCAGCTTGGAGGGGGTACCTCGGGGCACTGAAGCTTTCTTT
>-|TRBJ1-5|few|TRBV19
CASTTGYSNQPQHF
TGTGCCAGTACCACAGGTTATAGCAATCAGCCCCAGCATTTT
>TRBD2|TRBJ2-1|-|TRBV7-9
CSSSPGLAPYNEQFF
TGTTCCAGCAGCCCTGGACTAGCGCCCTACAATGAGCAGTTCTTC
>-|TRBJ2-2|-|TRBV7-3
CASSLTGREGELFF
TGTGCCAGCAGCTTAACAGGCCGGGAAGGGGAGCTGTTTTTT
>-|TRBJ1-1|-|TRBV6-5
CASNHREGGTEAFF
TGTGCCAGCAATCACAGGGAGGGAGGCACTGAAGCTTTCTTT
>TRBD2|TRBJ2-1|-|TRBV7-3
CASSLTPASGYNEQFF
TGTGCCAGCAGCTTAACTCCGGCTAGCGGTTACAATGAGCAGTTCTTC
>-|TRBJ2-3|few|TRBV6-4
CASSGYSTDTQYF
TGTGCCAGCAGTGGCTATAGCACAGATACGCAGTATTTT
>TRBD1|TRBJ1-6|-|TRBV10-2
CASRRDRGSDSPLHF
TGCGCCAGCAGAAGAGACAGGGGTTCTGATTCACCCCTCCACTTT
>-|TRBJ1-5|-|TRBV5-8
CASSLGPGGWQPQHF
TGTGCCAGCAGCTTGGGCCCAGGAGGTTGGCAGCCCCAGCATTTT
>-|TRBJ1-6|-|TRBV6-6
CASSYSSGGWNSPLHF
TGTGCCAGCAGTTACTCGTCCGGGGGATGGAATTCACCCCTCCACTTT
>TRBD2|TRBJ2-1|once|TRBV10-3
CAITGVAGDEQFF
TGTGCCATCACCGGGGTAGCGGGGGATGAGCAGTTCTTC
>-|TRBJ2-3|few|TRBV9
CASSISAGRTDTQYF
TGTGCCAGCAGCATTTCGGCGGGACGCACAGATACGCAGTATTTT
>TRBD2|TRBJ2-7|once|TRBV9
CASSVRSSGVIDEQYF
TGTGCCAGCAGCGTGAGGTCTAGCGGGGTAATTGACGAGCAGTACTTC
>-|TRBJ1-5|-|TRBV18
CASSPKGVSNQPQHF
TGTGCCAGCTCACCTAAGGGGGTCAGCAATCAGCCCCAGCATTTT
>-|TRBJ2-5|-|TRBV7-2
CASSSSGIQETQYF
TGTGCCAGCAGCTCCTCAGGAATCCAAGAGACCCAGTACTTC
>-|TRBJ2-1|-|TRBV7-6
CASSLVLGSNEQFF
TGTGCCAGCAGCTTAGTCCTAGGCTCCAATGAGCAGTTCTTC
>TRBD2|TRBJ2-1|-|TRBV7-3
CASSKLAGVVNEQFF
TGTGCCAGCAGCAAACTAGCGGGAGTCGTCAATGAGCAGTTCTTC
>-|TRBJ2-3|few|TRBV2
CASSVYSTDTQYF
TGTGCCAGCAGTGTCTATAGCACAGATACGCAGTATTTT
>-|TRBJ2-3|-|TRBV2
CASKTVSLYTQYF
TGTGCCAGTAAGACAGTGTCTTTGTATACGCAGTATTTT
>TRBD2|TRBJ2-3|-|TRBV6-4
CASSATGLAGGPDTQYF
TGTGCCAGCAGTGCTACGGGACTAGCGGGAGGGCCCGATACGCAGTATTTT
>-|TRBJ1-5|-|TRBV2
CASSERGARGQPQHF
TGTGCCAGCAGTGAACGGGGGGCGCGAGGTCAGCCCCAGCATTTT
>-|TRBJ2-7|once|TRBV7-9
CASSFAGISYEQYF
TGTGCCAGCAGCTTCGCAGGGATCTCCTACGAGCAGTACTTC
>-|TRBJ2-6|-|TRBV9
CASSVSGFSGANVLTF
TGTGCCAGCAGCGTAAGCGGGTTTTCTGGGGCCAACGTCCTGACTTTC
>TRBD1|TRBJ1-3|few|TRBV5-8
CASRKQGTGNTIYF
TGTGCCAGCAGAAAACAGGGGACGGGAAACACCATATATTTT
>TRBD1|TRBJ2-2|-|TRBV7-9
CASRGRGKDTGELFF
TGTGCCAGCAGAGGCAGGGGGAAGGACACCGGGGAGCTGTTTTTT
>-|TRBJ2-5|-|TRBV6-5
CATQYQETQYF
TGTGCCACCCAATACCAAGAGACCCAGTACTTC
>TRBD1|TRBJ2-1|-|TRBV18
CASSPSGGQGLTNEQFF
TGTGCCAGCTCACCATCGGGCGGACAGGGGTTAACAAATGAGCAGTTCTTC